The 23 T cell receptor beta chains below all came from one sample that was sequenced in a study of shared clonotypes between healthy human individuals (dated by TCRdb to about 2020). The library came from the immunoSEQ multiplex PCR assay. TCRdb obtained this table from immuneACCESS and retained in-frame rearrangements with V and J assigned. These tables miss some clones; where compared with another copy, unresolved V genes account for less than half of the shortfall, and the remainder is unexplained. The table for this sample lists some 470,000 clones; 70% to 80% of them were counted only once. Jointly, the top ten make up around 13% of the sample. The sequencing sample was made of PBMCs. The origin of the receptors is a woman between 40 and 55 years old in good health. Some clones in this sample may be carry-over from other donors' samples.

This rearrangement joins TRBV27 to TRBJ1-1; D gene uncertain. The CDR3 has 13 amino acids. Trimming stripped 5 bases from V and 5 bases from J, with 12 bases between. The germline CDR1 and CDR2 sequences are MNHEY and SMNVEV (reference sequence). The CDR3 reads CASSPRRLTEAFF. CDR3 bases: TGTGCCAGCAGTCCTCGACGCTTAACTGAAGCTTTCTTT.

This chain uses TRBV5-1 with TRBJ1-4; D unresolved. The length of the CDR3 is 14 residues. Trimming cost V 2 bases and J 0 bases, with 5 bases left between them. Germline CDR1 reads SGHRS; CDR2 reads YFSETQ. DNA of the CDR3: TGCGCCAGCAGCTTCGGTGCAACTAATGAAAAACTGTTTTTT. It translates to CASSFGATNEKLFF.

This sequence joins TRBV6-5 and TRBJ2-7, with D possibly being TRBD2 (6 bases). The CDR3 has 13 amino acids. CDR1 is MNHEY and CDR2 is SVGAGI in the germline V gene. Trimming shortened V by 6 bases and J by 5 bases, and 14 bases separated the two germline ends. CDR3 amino acids: CASSPGRPNEQYF. Here the CDR3 DNA reads TGTGCCAGCAGCCCCGGGAGACCAAACGAGCAGTACTTC.

This clone was counted between two and nine times. The chain carries TRBV7-6 and TRBJ2-3, with D possibly TRBD2 on 7 matching bases. The V gene's germline CDR1 is SGHVS and CDR2 FNYEAQ. Trimming removed 5 bases at V and 7 bases at J, with 16 bases between. This CDR3 is built from 14 residues. CDR3 sequence: CASSPGLGTYTQYF. CDR3 nucleotide sequence: TGTGCCAGCAGCCCAGGACTAGGGACATATACGCAGTATTTT. Filled out from reference TRBV7-6 and TRBJ2-3, the complete variable domain reads GAGVSQSPRYKVTKRGQDVALRCDPISGHVSLYWYRQALGQGPEFLTYFNYEAQQDKSGLPNDRFSAERPEGSISTLTIQRTEQRDSAMYRCASSPGLGTYTQYFGPGTRLTVL.

The chain has TRBV4-2 and TRBJ2-5; 7 bases fit TRBD1. Germline V gene data show CDR1 as LGHNA and CDR2 as YNFKEQ. J lost 2 bases, V lost 4 bases, and 10 bases had no gene match. CDR3 length: 16 amino acids. Here the CDR3 reads CASSLLRGRLQETQYF. For the CDR3, the DNA is TGTGCCAGCAGCCTCCTAAGGGGGCGGCTTCAAGAGACCCAGTACTTC.

The chain joins TRBV9 to TRBJ1-5; TRBD1 agrees at 9 bases. The V gene's germline CDR1 is SGDLS and CDR2 YYNGEE. Trimming removed 7 bases from V and 3 bases from J; junction bases left unmatched: 5. The CDR3 is made up of 14 amino acids. The CDR3 nucleotides are TGTGCCAGCTCTCGGACAGGGGTCAATCAGCCCCAGCATTTT. Translation: CASSRTGVNQPQHF.

The V and J genes are TRBV14 and TRBJ2-1; D is unclear. Germline-derived CDR1 and CDR2 are SGHDN and FVKESK. V was cut by 1 base and J by 0 bases, with 13 bases left in between. This CDR3 is built from 17 residues. CDR3 protein: CASSQGLARSSYNEQFF. CDR3 nucleotide sequence: TGTGCCAGCAGCCAAGGGTTGGCTCGGAGCTCCTACAATGAGCAGTTCTTC.

The chain carries TRBV29-1 and TRBJ1-5; possible D gene TRBD1, 6 bases. The CDR3 runs 13 residues. Per the germline V gene, CDR1 is SQVTM and CDR2 is ANQGSEA. V was cut by 7 bases and J by 7 bases, with 17 bases left in between. CDR3 loop: CSALRTVDQPQHF. The CDR3 bases are TGCAGCGCGCTCCGGACAGTTGACCAGCCCCAGCATTTT.

The chain joins TRBV30 to TRBJ1-2; D remains ambiguous. V shed 2 bases and J shed 6 bases, with 19 bases lying between them. CDR1 is GTSNPN and CDR2 is SVGIG in the germline V gene (reference sequence). The CDR3 is 15 residues long. The CDR3 loop reads CAWSLGSVFGDGYTF. The CDR3 DNA follows: TGTGCCTGGAGTTTGGGGTCTGTCTTTGGCGATGGCTACACCTTC.

The chain couples TRBV7-9 to TRBJ2-2; 14 nucleotides line up with TRBD2. CDR3 length equals 18 residues. Looked up from germline, CDR1 is SEHNR and CDR2 is FQNEAQ (reference sequence). J was trimmed by 5 bases and V by 1 base; bases with no gene match: 6. The CDR3 DNA reads TGTGCCAGCAGCTTAGGACTAGCGGGAGGGCCGTGGACCGGGGAGCTGTTTTTT. The encoded protein is CASSLGLAGGPWTGELFF.

V is TRBV18 and J is TRBJ2-1, with D perhaps matching TRBD1 (5 bases). Germline V gene sequence: CDR1 KGHSH, CDR2 LQKENI. V lost 3 bases to trimming and J lost 2 bases, with 11 bases between them. This CDR3 comprises 15 residues. DNA for the CDR3: TGTGCCAGCTCACCCTTGTCGACAGCCTACAATGAGCAGTTCTTC. Its protein product is CASSPLSTAYNEQFF.

The J gene is TRBJ2-5, the V gene TRBV19; 10 bases fit TRBD2. V was clipped by 2 bases and J by 2 bases; unmatched bases: 5. Germline CDR1 reads LNHDA; CDR2 reads SQIVND (reference sequence). The CDR3 contains 16 residues. CDR3 loop: CASSISLAGEQETQYF. Here the CDR3 DNA reads TGTGCCAGTAGTATATCTCTAGCGGGAGAGCAAGAGACCCAGTACTTC. Based on the CDR3 plus reference TRBV19 and TRBJ2-5, the full variable domain is DGGITQSPKYLFRKEGQNVTLSCEQNLNHDAMYWYRQDPGQGLRLIYYSQIVNDFQKGDIAEGYSVSREKKESFPLTVTSAQKNPTAFYLCASSISLAGEQETQYFGPGTRLLVL.

The table lists this clone with a count of one. The rearrangement links TRBV15 to TRBJ2-7; D might be TRBD1 (6 bases). Germline values: CDR1 LNHNV, CDR2 YYDKDF (reference sequence). This CDR3 region has 14 residues. Trimming removed 1 base from V and 4 bases from J, with 11 bases in between. The CDR3 protein is CATSRAGQRYEQYF. CDR3 in DNA: TGTGCCACCAGCAGAGCAGGACAGAGATACGAGCAGTACTTC.

J is TRBJ2-1 and V is TRBV7-9, with unresolved D. Germline CDR1 is SEHNR and CDR2 is FQNEAQ (reference sequence). V lost 1 base and J lost 9, with 7 bases in between. The CDR3 spans 12 residues. CDR3 loop: CASSLVRGEQFF. In nucleotides, the CDR3 is TGTGCCAGCAGCTTAGTTAGAGGTGAGCAGTTCTTC.

This chain uses TRBV7-8 with TRBJ2-1; 13 bases map to TRBD2. The CDR3 covers 17 residues. With V trimmed by 2 bases and J by 7 bases, 8 bases remained unmatched. CDR1 SGHVS and CDR2 FQNEAQ come from the germline V gene. The CDR3 loop reads CASSLLKLAGGPNEQFF. The CDR3 DNA follows: TGTGCCAGCAGCTTACTAAAACTAGCGGGAGGGCCGAATGAGCAGTTCTTC.

The V and J genes are TRBV7-8 and TRBJ1-1; 7 nucleotides agree with TRBD1. CDR1 is SGHVS, CDR2 FQNEAQ, per germline. CDR3 length equals 16 residues. With V trimmed by 5 bases and J by 0 bases, 9 bases remained unmatched. The chain's CDR3 is CASSQPRGGVNTEAFF. For the CDR3, the DNA is TGTGCCAGCAGCCAGCCCAGGGGGGGGGTGAACACTGAAGCTTTCTTT.

The chain joins TRBV5-5 to TRBJ2-5, with TRBD1 identical over 8 bases. V was pared by 3 bases and J by 4 bases, with 5 bases of the junction left unmatched. The CDR3 sequence is 14 residues long. Germline values: CDR1 SGHKS, CDR2 YYEKEE (reference sequence). CDR3 loop: CASSSPTGGETQYF. The CDR3 DNA is TGTGCCAGCAGCTCGCCAACAGGGGGAGAGACCCAGTACTTC.

The chain is built from TRBV30 and TRBJ2-7, with TRBD1 matching over 8 bases. Per the germline V gene, CDR1 is GTSNPN and CDR2 is SVGIG (reference sequence). V was clipped by 4 bases and J by 9 bases; unmatched bases: 8. The CDR3 contains 12 residues. The CDR3 nucleotides are TGTGCCTGGACCCGGGACAGGAAACGGCAGTACTTC. This codes for CAWTRDRKRQYF. The full variable domain, rest sourced from reference TRBV30 and TRBJ2-7, is SQTIHQWPATLVQPVGSPLSLECTVEGTSNPNLYWYRQAAGRGLQLLFYSVGIGQISSEVPQNLSASRPQDRQFILSSKKLLLSDSGFYLCAWTRDRKRQYFGPGTRLTVT.

V and J are TRBV12-2 and TRBJ2-1; the table's D gene call, TRBD2, was not cross checked with the DNA. TRBV12-2 is annotated as a pseudogene. The CDR3 runs 18 residues. CDR3 in amino acids: CASRLSTLAGGLRDEQFF. CDR3 in DNA: TGTGCAAGTCGCTTATCAACACTAGCGGGAGGGCTTCGGGATGAGCAGTTCTTC.

In DNA, the CDR3 is TGTGCCTCTCGGTGGACAGTGAACACTGAAGCTTTCTTT. Amino acids: CASRWTVNTEAFF. This sequence joins TRBV7-3 and TRBJ1-1, with a weak D call TRBD1 (6 bases). Germline V CDR1 and CDR2: SGHTA, FQGTGA. The CDR3 loop spans 13 amino acids. Trimming shortened V by 11 bases and J by 0 bases, and 13 bases separated the two germline ends. The entire variable domain, with the rest obtained from reference TRBV7-3 and TRBJ1-1, is as follows: GAGVSQTPSNKVTEKGKYVELRCDPISGHTALYWYRQSLGQGPEFLIYFQGTGAADDSGLPNDRFFAVRPEGSVSTLKIQRTERGDSAVYLCASRWTVNTEAFFGQGTRLTVV.

This clone has only one observation. The V gene is TRBV14, the J gene TRBJ1-1; tentative D call: TRBD1 (5 bases). The CDR3 loop spans 14 amino acids. Germline CDR1 and CDR2: SGHDN and FVKESK. Trimming left V 4 bases short and J 5 bases short, with 14 bases between. The CDR3 sequence is CASSPGMGLTEAFF. The CDR3 DNA sequence: TGTGCCAGCAGCCCAGGGATGGGGTTGACTGAAGCTTTCTTT.

This chain joins TRBV10-3 and TRBJ2-5, with 7 bases identical to TRBD1. The last part of the DNA fits TRBJ2-7 better; the J call may be wrong. CDR3 size: 13 residues. From germline, CDR1 is ENHRY and CDR2 SYGVKD. Here the CDR3 reads CAIKGARSYEQYF. The CDR3 DNA is TGTGCCATCAAGGGGGCCCGCTCCTACGAGCAGTACTTC.

This chain joins TRBV2 and TRBJ1-1; D may be TRBD1 (5 bases). V was cut by 2 bases and J by 6 bases, with 16 bases left in between. Looked up from germline, CDR1 is SNHLY and CDR2 is FYNNEI. The CDR3 length is 15 residues. The CDR3 DNA reads TGTGCCAGCAGTGAACGTGGGGCCCGGGGCGCTGAAGCTTTCTTT. Its translation is CASSERGARGAEAFF.